This T cell receptor beta chain appears in the sequencing data of a study of blood T cell repertoires in COVID-19. Background on the study: Sample material is recorded as cDNA or gDNA derived from T cells, B-cell-depleted T cells, or PBMCs.

The CDR3 is 15 amino acids. Unmatched junction bases numbered 5, after V lost 4 bases and J lost 4 bases. CDR1 MNHEY and CDR2 SMNVEV come from the germline V gene (reference sequence). How the authors handled the data: Amplified reference gene primers provided the basis for estimating nucleated cell counts. TCRdb keeps only in-frame clones here, not all; method: immunoSEQ multiplex PCR. V and J calls and clone size follow that table, whereas D and trimming were derived from the DNA. This sample has roughly 380,000 clones; about 90% occur once, and the top ten carry around 3%. Everyone who took part was 18 to 89 years old, and they came from 24 US areas. Each recovered donor of Cohort 3 presented with two negative PCRs, clearance, or symptom resolution.

Sequenced input: PBMCs or T cells enriched from blood (not recorded which). This chain links TRBV27 with TRBJ2-7; TRBD2 matches 12 bases. The clonotype comes from a woman aged 25 to 39 who had recovered from COVID-19. CDR3: CASSSSGRAGYEQYF. For the CDR3, the DNA is TGTGCCAGCAGTTCTAGCGGGAGGGCGGGTTACGAGCAGTACTTC.